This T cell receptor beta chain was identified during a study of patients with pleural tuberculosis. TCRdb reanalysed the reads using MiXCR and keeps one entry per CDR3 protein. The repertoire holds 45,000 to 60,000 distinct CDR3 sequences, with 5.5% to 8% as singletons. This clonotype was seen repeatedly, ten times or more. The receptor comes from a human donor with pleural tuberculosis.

The CDR3 spells CASSLAPGTVQETQYF. DNA of the CDR3: TGTGCCAGCAGCTTAGCCCCCGGGACGGTACAAGAGACCCAGTACTTC. The gene calls are TRBV11-1 and TRBJ2-5; D may match TRBD1 or TRBD2 (5 bases each). Germline-derived CDR1 and CDR2 are SGHAT and FQDESV (reference sequence). V lost 0 bases and J lost 2, with 13 bases in between. This CDR3 comprises 16 residues.